The 12 T cell receptor beta chains presented below share a single source sample, sequenced in a study of neurological immune-mediated disorders. TCRdb fed the 5' RACE reads into MiXCR, producing one record per CDR3 protein. The sample has more than 95,000 distinct CDR3 sequences; 10% to 11% are singletons. Noted time point: longitudinal time-point 3. The specimen was PBMCs. The receptor source for this set is a female donor with HTLV-1-associated myelopathy (HAM/TSP).

This clonotype was seen at least ten times. This chain uses TRBV20-1 with TRBJ2-3, with no clear D. Trimming pared 4 bases from V and 7 bases from J, leaving 6 bases between. Germline lookup yields CDR1 DFQATT and CDR2 SNEGSKA (reference sequence). The length of the CDR3 is 10 residues. This CDR3 is CSAKANTQYF. CDR3 nucleotides: TGCAGTGCTAAGGCGAATACGCAGTATTTT.

This clonotype has ten or more counts. The genes are TRBV20-1 and TRBJ2-7; D may correspond to TRBD1 or TRBD2 (5 bases each). The CDR3 has 14 amino acids. V was shortened by 3 bases and J by 4 bases, with 16 bases between the two germline ends. Germline lookup yields CDR1 DFQATT and CDR2 SNEGSKA (reference sequence). The CDR3 nucleotides read TGCAGTGCTAGCATTGGGGGTACTGGTTACGAGCAGTACTTC. Translated, it gives CSASIGGTGYEQYF.

The sample holds many counts of this clonotype. The chain combines TRBV28 with TRBJ2-7; 9 bases agree with TRBD1. The CDR3 contains 14 residues. Germline loops: CDR1 MDHEN, CDR2 SYDVKM. J gave up 3 bases and V 0 bases, and 0 bases lay outside the gene matches. For the CDR3, the DNA is TGTGCCAGCAGTTTATGGGACAGGGGCTACGAGCAGTACTTC. Its protein is CASSLWDRGYEQYF.

Turning to this clonotype: With a much larger clone just one base away, this may be a read error. The genes are TRBV5-4 and TRBJ2-2, with 7 bases aligning to TRBD1. Looked up from germline, CDR1 is SGHNT and CDR2 is YYREEE (reference sequence). This CDR3 is built from 14 residues. The DNA of the CDR3 is TGTGCCTGCAGCTGGGACAGCAGGACCGGGGAGCTGTTTTTT. It encodes CACSWDSRTGELFF.

With regard to this clonotype: Sequence at one end of the junction differs from germline and may be a read error. This chain links TRBV18 with TRBJ2-7, with 8 nucleotides matching TRBD2. Germline V gene sequence: CDR1 KGHSH, CDR2 LQKENI. The CDR3 has 19 residues. The CDR3 is CASSLTFTSGGLGSYEQYF. Here the CDR3 DNA reads TGTGCCAGCTCACTTACCTTTACTAGCGGCGGGCTTGGCTCCTACGAACAGTACTTC.

Remarks on this clonotype: A much larger clone lies one base from this, so it may be a read error. The chain has TRBV2 and TRBJ2-7; 9 positions agree with TRBD2. Germline V gene sequence: CDR1 SNHLY, CDR2 FYNNEI. CDR3 length: 13 amino acids. The ends lost 8 bases at V and 1 base at J; junction bases unmatched: 3. CDR3 loop: CASVLAGSYEQYF. CDR3 bases: TGTGCCAGCGTGCTAGCGGGGTCCTACGAGCAGTACTTC.

This clonotype appeared many times. The rearrangement uses TRBV5-1 and TRBJ2-1; no clear D gene. The germline V gene has CDR1 SGHRS and CDR2 YFSETQ. The CDR3 has 14 amino acids. Trimming took off 3 bases at V and 9 bases at J, with 16 bases between the two ends. The CDR3 nucleotides read TGCGCCAGCAGCTCGCTAGAAACAACGGGTGAGCAGTTCTTC. Protein: CASSSLETTGEQFF.

This clonotype was seen ten or more times. The chain joins TRBV5-1 to TRBJ2-7; 11 nucleotides agree with TRBD2. CDR3 length: 14 residues. Losses at the gene ends were 5 bases for V and 0 bases for J; bases not matched to a gene: 1. Looked up from germline, CDR1 is SGHRS and CDR2 is YFSETQ. CDR3: CASRTSGTSYEQYF. CDR3 nucleotide sequence: TGCGCCAGCAGGACTAGCGGGACCTCCTACGAGCAGTACTTC. Based on the CDR3 plus reference TRBV5-1 and TRBJ2-7, the full variable domain is KAGVTQTPRYLIKTRGQQVTLSCSPISGHRSVSWYQQTPGQGLQFLFEYFSETQRNKGNFPGRFSGRQFSNSRSEMNVSTLELGDSALYLCASRTSGTSYEQYFGPGTRLTVT.

The chain is built from TRBV12-5 and TRBJ2-3; 9 nucleotides match TRBD2. Germline CDR1 is LGHNT and CDR2 is FRNRAP. This CDR3 has 14 amino acids. V lost 5 bases to trimming and J lost 14 bases; unmatched junction nucleotides: 14. The CDR3 loop is CASGGGAGGPPPYF. The CDR3 coding sequence is TGTGCTAGTGGTGGAGGAGCGGGGGGACCCCCCCCGTATTTT.

This clonotype was detected many times. The chain is built from TRBV14 and TRBJ1-6; 8 bases agree with TRBD1. The germline V gene has CDR1 SGHDN and CDR2 FVKESK. The CDR3 loop spans 13 amino acids. Unmatched junction bases numbered 8, after V lost 10 bases and J lost 9 bases. CDR3 amino acids: CATSGQGGSPLHF. The CDR3 DNA sequence: TGTGCCACCTCAGGACAGGGCGGTTCACCCCTCCACTTT.

This clonotype has ten or more counts. The chain couples TRBV20-1 to TRBJ2-7; possible D gene TRBD1, 5 bases. Germline V gene sequence: CDR1 DFQATT, CDR2 SNEGSKA (reference sequence). The CDR3 totals 13 residues. V gave up 5 bases and J gave up 2 bases, with 13 bases separating them. CDR3 in DNA: TGCAGTGCTTACAAGGACACTACCTACGAGCAGTACTTC. Its protein is CSAYKDTTYEQYF.

The chain joins TRBV5-5 to TRBJ2-7, with 7 bases identical to TRBD1. The CDR3 runs 15 residues. J lost 2 bases, V lost 0 bases, and 5 bases had no gene match. Germline CDR1 is SGHKS and CDR2 is YYEKEE (reference sequence). This chain's CDR3 is CASSLVSGQTYEQYF. CDR3 nucleotide sequence: TGTGCCAGCAGCTTGGTTTCGGGACAGACCTACGAGCAGTACTTC.